One sample yielded the 15 T cell receptor beta chains listed below, sequenced in a study of blood T cells in healthy people across ages. Combining a sample-barcoded 5' primer with a J-beta primer mix, a second PCR ran for roughly 6 to 11 cycles. Each CDR3 protein gets one entry after TCRdb re-called the 5' RACE reads with MiXCR. The sample records roughly 2 million distinct CDR3 sequences, around 48% being singletons. Sequenced sample: blood. These receptors originate from a woman between 40 and 55 years old in good health.

This chain joins TRBV3-1 and TRBJ2-4, with D maybe TRBD2 (7 bases). Near its end, the DNA agrees better with TRBJ2-5, so the J call may be wrong. The CDR3 is 15 amino acids. From germline, CDR1 is LGHDT and CDR2 YNNKEL (reference sequence). CDR3 sequence reads: CASSQVRGPTETQYF. In DNA, the CDR3 is TGTGCCAGCAGCCAAGTGCGGGGGCCAACTGAGACCCAGTACTTC.

There are a few counts of this clonotype. This rearrangement joins TRBV25-1 to TRBJ1-2, with no clear D. The CDR3 runs to 12 residues. Per the germline V gene, CDR1 is MGHDK and CDR2 is SYGVNS. The V end was cut by 6 bases, the J end by 3 bases, with 8 bases between. The CDR3 DNA is TGTGCCAGCAGGGATTCTTACTATGGCTACACCTTC. Protein: CASRDSYYGYTF.

For this clonotype: Germline and junction disagree at one end, which may indicate a read error. This chain connects TRBV4-3 to TRBJ1-2; 10 bases align to TRBD1. The CDR3 covers 16 residues. In germline, CDR1 is LGHNA, CDR2 YSLEER. The CDR3 loop is CTSSPRGGTGVYGYTF. The CDR3 DNA follows: TGCACCAGCAGCCCTCGAGGCGGGACAGGGGTCTATGGCTACACCTTC.

This sequence joins TRBV20-1 and TRBJ2-7; 8 nucleotides match TRBD1. Germline CDR1 DFQATT, CDR2 SNEGSKA (reference sequence). The V gene end was trimmed by 4 bases and the J gene end by 0 bases; junction bases not matched to a gene: 8. CDR3 length: 15 amino acids. The CDR3 DNA reads TGCAGTGCTAAGGCCCGGGACAGGAGCTCCTACGAGCAGTACTTC. Its protein product is CSAKARDRSSYEQYF.

In this sample, this clonotype turned up a few times. The genes are TRBV4-1 and TRBJ2-3, with D perhaps given as TRBD1 or TRBD2 (5 bases each). V shed 0 bases and J shed 6 bases, with 19 bases lying between them. Germline loops: CDR1 MGHRA, CDR2 YSYEKL. The CDR3 length is 17 residues. Written as DNA, the CDR3 is TGCGCCAGCAGCCAAGAAGCCCGGGACCGAGCATCCGATACGCAGTATTTT. It yields the protein CASSQEARDRASDTQYF.

The table lists this clonotype with a few counts. The gene calls are TRBV7-2 and TRBJ2-7; D gene unclear. V shed 0 bases and J shed 2 bases, with 8 bases lying between them. The length of the CDR3 is 14 residues. CDR1 is SGHTA, CDR2 FQGNSA, per germline. CDR3: CASSLAFGAYEQYF. The CDR3 coding sequence is TGTGCCAGCAGCTTAGCTTTTGGGGCCTACGAGCAGTACTTC.

CDR3 loop: CASRGGWVSTDTQYF. The CDR3 nucleotides read TGTGCCAGCAGGGGCGGGTGGGTTTCAACAGATACGCAGTATTTT. V usage is TRBV11-2 and J usage is TRBJ2-3, with a possible D match to TRBD2 (5 bases). This CDR3 comprises 15 residues. V lost 6 bases to trimming and J lost 3 bases, with 16 bases between them. Per germline, CDR1 SGHAT and CDR2 FQNNGV.

About this clonotype itself: At one boundary the junction diverges from the germline segment, which might be a read error. The genes are TRBV7-3 and TRBJ2-1, with D perhaps TRBD2 (6 bases). CDR1 SGHTA and CDR2 FQGTGA come from the germline V gene. CDR3 length equals 13 residues. CDR3 protein: CAGSLALASEQFF. The CDR3 DNA is TGTGCCGGCAGCTTAGCACTAGCTAGTGAGCAGTTCTTC.

The CDR3 region is CATNTGANYGYTF. CDR3 nucleotide sequence: TGTGCCACCAACACCGGGGCTAACTATGGCTACACCTTC. J is TRBJ1-2 and V is TRBV6-2 or TRBV6-3; D is undetermined. Germline V gene sequence: CDR1 MNHEY, CDR2 SVGEGT. V gave up 10 bases and J gave up 0 bases, with 12 bases separating them. This CDR3 is 13 amino acids long.

This clonotype showed up just a few times. The chain recombines TRBV19 with TRBJ2-1, with TRBD1 matching 7 bases. Germline loops: CDR1 LNHDA, CDR2 SQIVND (reference sequence). V gave up 5 bases and J gave up 0 bases; unmatched junction bases: 4. This CDR3 spans 15 amino acids. The CDR3 loop is CASSGDRDSYNEQFF. The DNA for the CDR3 is TGTGCCAGTAGTGGAGACAGGGACTCCTACAATGAGCAGTTCTTC.

This clonotype was detected once. The gene calls are TRBV4-2 and TRBJ2-1, with TRBD2 matching over 12 bases. The CDR3 runs 16 residues. V shed 4 bases and J 4 bases; nucleotides not matched to a gene: 5. Germline V CDR1 and CDR2: LGHNA, YNFKEQ. CDR3 sequence reads: CASSRQLAGGYNEQFF. CDR3 nucleotide sequence: TGTGCCAGCAGCCGCCAACTAGCGGGGGGATACAATGAGCAGTTCTTC.

V gene TRBV20-1 combines with J gene TRBJ2-4; D unresolved. V lost 6 bases and J 11 bases, leaving 14 bases between the germline ends. Germline V gene sequence: CDR1 DFQATT, CDR2 SNEGSKA (reference sequence). The length of the CDR3 is 11 residues. CDR3 bases: TGCAGTGCAGAAGTCGCGGAACTTCAGTACTTC. Protein product: CSAEVAELQYF.

The V call is TRBV10-3, the J call TRBJ2-3, with D hard to call. CDR3 length: 13 residues. CDR1 and CDR2 (germline): ENHRY, SYGVKD. The germline V and J ends were trimmed by 2 bases and 0 bases, with 3 bases remaining between them. The CDR3 loop reads CAISERSTDTQYF. The DNA of the CDR3 is TGTGCCATCAGTGAGCGGAGCACAGATACGCAGTATTTT.

The rearrangement uses TRBV9 and TRBJ2-3, with 13 bases aligning to TRBD2. Germline V gives CDR1 SGDLS, CDR2 YYNGEE. CDR3 length: 16 residues. V shed 3 bases, J shed 0 bases, and the junction held 1 base outside the gene matches. The DNA for the CDR3 is TGTGCCAGCAGCGGACTAGCGGGGGGTAGCACAGATACGCAGTATTTT. It translates to CASSGLAGGSTDTQYF.

The CDR3 here is CASSSDTGRSPLHF. The CDR3 DNA is TGTGCCAGCAGTTCGGATACGGGGCGTTCACCCCTCCACTTT. The rearrangement links TRBV6-5 to TRBJ1-6; tentative D call: TRBD1 (5 bases). Germline V lookup: CDR1 MNHEY, CDR2 SVGAGI. The V gene lost 4 bases and the J gene lost 9 bases, with 13 bases spanning the gap. The CDR3 covers 14 residues.